These T cell receptor beta chains were read from a single sample in a study of cytomegalovirus exposure and HLA in healthy donors. Profiling relied on immunoSEQ multiplex PCR, and the TCRdb table lists in-frame clones only, not all of them. In the table there are some 150,000 clones, 72% of which are singletons. The sequenced sample was PBMCs. These receptors all come from a man aged 45-60 years in good health and CMV-seropositive. The CDR3 runs from the conserved cysteine through the conserved F or W. D genes are given only for firm matches. Not all rows give a size; the values are once, few, many and, for expanded clones, a class.

16 | TRBJ1-2 | TRBD1 | NA | TRBV7-9 | CASSFPTGGANYGYTF | TGTGCCAGCAGCTTCCCGACAGGGGGGGCTAACTATGGCTACACCTTC
15 | TRBJ2-1 | NA | many | TRBV4-2 | CASSQDGQKGNEQFF | TGTGCCAGCAGCCAAGATGGACAGAAAGGCAATGAGCAGTTCTTC
13 | TRBJ1-1 | NA | NA | TRBV7-2 | CASSLEEGSWAFF | TGTGCCAGCAGCTTAGAGGAGGGGTCGTGGGCTTTCTTT
18 | TRBJ2-3 | NA | NA | TRBV4-3 | CASSQDLLARGSTDTQYF | TGCGCCAGCAGCCAAGACCTGCTTGCGCGGGGTAGCACAGATACGCAGTATTTT
13 | TRBJ2-7 | NA | NA | TRBV6-1 | CASSEVRDYEQYF | TGTGCCAGCAGTGAAGTTCGGGACTACGAGCAGTACTTC
16 | TRBJ2-1 | NA | NA | TRBV5-1 | CASSYLASSSYNEQFF | TGCGCCAGCAGCTACTTAGCGTCTAGCTCCTACAATGAGCAGTTCTTC
17 | TRBJ2-7 | TRBD2 | NA | TRBV11-2 | CASSLDLRTSGSYEQYF | TGTGCCAGCAGCTTAGATCTGAGGACTAGCGGGAGCTACGAGCAGTACTTC
15 | TRBJ1-2 | TRBD1 | NA | TRBV27 | CASSFSTGGVYGYTF | TGTGCCAGCAGTTTCTCGACAGGGGGCGTCTATGGCTACACCTTC
14 | TRBJ1-2 | NA | NA | TRBV6-5 | CASSYYREGGGYTF | TGTGCCAGCAGTTACTACAGGGAGGGCGGTGGCTACACCTTC
15 | TRBJ1-1 | NA | NA | TRBV18 | CASSPKGLGNTEAFF | TGTGCCAGCTCACCAAAGGGGCTGGGGAACACTGAAGCTTTCTTT
15 | TRBJ2-7 | TRBD1 | NA | TRBV6-1 | CASTRTGEGTYEQYF | TGTGCCAGCACCCGAACAGGGGAAGGAACCTACGAGCAGTACTTC
13 | TRBJ2-1 | NA | NA | TRBV15 | CATSRDRYNEQFF | TGTGCCACCAGCAGAGACAGATACAATGAGCAGTTCTTC
14 | TRBJ1-1 | NA | few | TRBV2 | CASSETPLNTEAFF | TGTGCCAGCAGTGAGACTCCCTTGAACACTGAAGCTTTCTTT
13 | TRBJ1-5 | TRBD1 | NA | TRBV2 | CASRDRAGQPQHF | TGTGCCAGCAGGGACAGGGCCGGCCAGCCCCAGCATTTT
16 | TRBJ1-1 | TRBD1 | NA | TRBV5-1 | CASSLKSGTANTEAFF | TGTGCCAGCAGTTTGAAATCCGGGACAGCGAACACTGAAGCTTTCTTT
15 | TRBJ1-2 | NA | once | TRBV19 | CASSIGTGPVYGYTF | TGTGCCAGTAGTATAGGAACAGGGCCCGTCTATGGCTACACCTTC
14 | TRBJ2-3 | NA | NA | TRBV7-8 | CASSNNVVTDTQYF | TGTGCCAGCAGCAACAATGTTGTCACAGATACGCAGTATTTT
14 | TRBJ1-1 | NA | NA | TRBV7-9 | CASSGGTLAPEAFF | TGTGCCAGCAGCGGGGGCACCCTTGCCCCTGAAGCTTTCTTT
13 | TRBJ1-2 | NA | NA | TRBV5-4 | CASSTDSRPGYTF | TGTGCCAGCAGCACAGACAGCCGCCCCGGCTACACCTTC
14 | TRBJ1-1 | TRBD1 | NA | TRBV5-6 | CASSFDRGNTEAFF | TGTGCCAGCAGTTTCGACAGGGGGAACACTGAAGCTTTCTTT
16 | TRBJ2-3 | TRBD1 | NA | TRBV7-9 | CASSLRRQGRTDTQYF | TGTGCCAGCAGCTTAAGAAGACAGGGACGCACAGATACGCAGTATTTT
18 | TRBJ2-1 | TRBD2 | NA | TRBV5-1 | CASSLGPLAGSSYNEQFF | TGCGCCAGCAGCTTGGGACCCTTAGCGGGGAGCTCCTACAATGAGCAGTTCTTC
14 | TRBJ1-1 | TRBD1 | NA | TRBV7-6 | CASSRQGAGTEAFF | TGTGCCAGCAGCAGACAGGGGGCTGGCACTGAAGCTTTCTTT
16 | TRBJ2-1 | TRBD2 | NA | TRBV4-1 | CASSQDLAGGWSEQFF | TGCGCCAGCAGCCAAGATCTAGCGGGAGGGTGGAGTGAGCAGTTCTTC
13 | TRBJ2-5 | TRBD2 | NA | TRBV7-3 | CASSPSGVETQYF | TGTGCCAGCAGCCCTAGCGGGGTAGAGACCCAGTACTTC
13 | TRBJ1-2 | NA | few | TRBV14 | CASSQKTAYGYTF | TGTGCCAGCAGCCAGAAGACAGCTTATGGCTACACCTTC
13 | TRBJ1-2 | TRBD1 | NA | TRBV19 | CATSDRAERGYTF | TGTGCCACCTCCGACAGGGCAGAGCGTGGCTACACCTTC
17 | TRBJ1-2 | TRBD1 | NA | TRBV7-2 | CASKEIGTGGNYVGYTF | TGTGCCAGCAAGGAAATAGGGACAGGGGGCAATTATGTTGGCTACACCTTC
15 | TRBJ2-1 | TRBD2 | NA | TRBV7-3 | CASSIGLAETDEQFF | TGTGCCAGCAGCATCGGGCTAGCGGAGACGGATGAGCAGTTCTTC
16 | TRBJ2-7 | TRBD1 | once | TRBV11-3 | CASSGPGTVYLYEQYF | TGTGCCAGCAGCGGACCAGGGACAGTATATCTTTACGAGCAGTACTTC
15 | TRBJ1-1 | TRBD1 | NA | TRBV9 | CASSVAARGDTEAFF | TGTGCCAGCAGCGTAGCGGCCAGGGGGGACACTGAAGCTTTCTTT
14 | TRBJ2-7 | TRBD1 | NA | TRBV2 | CATTPDRGNYEQYF | TGTGCCACCACGCCTGACAGGGGTAACTACGAGCAGTACTTC
17 | TRBJ1-2 | NA | NA | TRBV5-1 | CASSREGGLTQNYGYTF | TGCGCCAGCAGCCGAGAGGGAGGGCTCACTCAGAACTATGGCTACACCTTC
16 | TRBJ1-2 | TRBD1 | few | TRBV2 | CASTPRMGQGAGGYTF | TGTGCCAGCACCCCCCGAATGGGGCAGGGGGCGGGTGGCTACACCTTC
18 | TRBJ2-6 | NA | NA | TRBV2 | CASNAPGQVSSGANVLTF | TGTGCCAGCAACGCTCCGGGACAAGTGAGCTCTGGGGCCAACGTCCTGACTTTC
14 | TRBJ1-1 | NA | few | TRBV7-6 | CASSLEYPGTEAFF | TGTGCCAGCAGCTTAGAATATCCCGGGACAGAAGCTTTCTTT
16 | TRBJ2-1 | TRBD1 | NA | TRBV6-5 | CASSFPPGTADNEQFF | TGTGCCAGCAGTTTCCCGCCCGGGACAGCTGACAATGAGCAGTTCTTC
14 | TRBJ2-3 | NA | NA | TRBV7-2 | CASSFQRYTDTQYF | TGTGCCAGCAGCTTTCAGCGGTACACAGATACGCAGTATTTT
16 | TRBJ2-2 | TRBD2 | NA | TRBV19 | CASSMAGGRTAGELFF | TGTGCCAGTAGTATGGCGGGGGGGCGAACGGCCGGGGAGCTGTTTTTT
12 | TRBJ1-1 | TRBD1 | NA | TRBV29-1 | CSVHRGRTEAFF | TGCAGCGTACACAGGGGAAGGACTGAAGCTTTCTTT
14 | TRBJ1-4 | NA | few | TRBV5-1 | CASREGGTNEKLFF | TGCGCCAGCAGGGAGGGCGGCACTAATGAAAAACTGTTTTTT
15 | TRBJ1-2 | TRBD1 | NA | TRBV7-9 | CASSHSGTGGYGYTF | TGTGCCAGCAGCCATTCCGGGACAGGGGGCTATGGCTACACCTTC
14 | TRBJ2-5 | NA | NA | TRBV2 | CASRGGWYQETQYF | TGTGCCAGCAGGGGGGGTTGGTACCAAGAGACCCAGTACTTC
17 | TRBJ1-4 | TRBD1 | NA | TRBV19 | CASRLRGTGGENEKLFF | TGTGCCAGTAGGCTACGGGGGACAGGGGGCGAAAATGAAAAACTGTTTTTT
12 | TRBJ2-5 | NA | once | TRBV7-2 | CASSTERETQYF | TGTGCCAGCAGCACAGAACGGGAGACCCAGTACTTC
15 | TRBJ1-1 | NA | few | TRBV5-1 | CASSLGRPTNTEAFF | TGCGCCAGCAGCTTGGGGAGGCCTACGAACACTGAAGCTTTCTTT